This is a list of T cell receptor beta chains from one sample in a study of blood T cell repertoires in COVID-19. TCRdb's copy holds only in-frame clones and misses some; the assay was immunoSEQ multiplex PCR. In the table there are 650,000 to 800,000 clones, 80% to 90% of which are singletons. Sequences were obtained from peripheral blood. The receptor source for this set is a woman between 18 and 29 years old with acute or convalescent COVID-19. The CDR3 runs from the conserved cysteine through the conserved F or W. Each record gives: clone size, J gene, V gene, D gene, CDR3 DNA, CDR3 protein. A D gene is named only where the DNA matches it firmly. Rows may omit the clone size; those that give it use once, few, many or a size class.

>-|TRBJ1-5|TRBV30|TRBD1
TGTGCCTGGAGAATTGGGACAGCAAATCAGCCCCAGCATTTT
CAWRIGTANQPQHF
>-|TRBJ1-6|TRBV12-3/TRBV12-4|-
TGTGCCAGCAGGAGGAATGACGGGTCACCCCTCCACTTT
CASRRNDGSPLHF
>-|TRBJ2-1|TRBV2|TRBD2
TGTGCCAGCAGAGCGCGACTAGCAGGTCGGGATGAGCAGTTCTTC
CASRARLAGRDEQFF
>-|TRBJ2-1|TRBV10-2|TRBD2
TGCGCCAGCCTAGGCGGGGGGGTCTATGAGCAGTTCTTC
CASLGGGVYEQFF
>-|TRBJ1-6|TRBV5-1|-
TGCGCCAGCAGCTTGTACGGACATAATGAGATTTCACCCCTCCACTTT
CASSLYGHNEISPLHF
>-|TRBJ2-7|TRBV12-5|TRBD1
TGTGCTAGTGGGAAGGGACAGGGAAGGGACGAGCAGTACTTC
CASGKGQGRDEQYF
>-|TRBJ2-5|TRBV6-5|-
TGTGCCAGCAGCATCCCATCAAGGGGAGAGACCCAGTACTTC
CASSIPSRGETQYF
>-|TRBJ2-3|TRBV6-4|TRBD2
TGTGCCAGCAGTGACGGACTAGCGGGGGATCTGGATACGCAGTATTTT
CASSDGLAGDLDTQYF
>-|TRBJ1-2|TRBV5-1|TRBD1
TGCGCCAGCAGCCCGGGGGGGACAGGGGCTAACTATGGCTACACCTTC
CASSPGGTGANYGYTF
>-|TRBJ2-3|TRBV6-2/TRBV6-3|-
TGTGCCAGCAGTTACCTTGAGCCAGATACGCAGTATTTT
CASSYLEPDTQYF
>-|TRBJ2-4|TRBV14|TRBD2
TGTGCCAGCAGCCAAGGGGGGGGCAAAAACATTCAGTACTTC
CASSQGGGKNIQYF
>-|TRBJ1-2|TRBV10-2|-
TGCGCCAGCAGCTCTAGCCAGGGGACCCTCATTGGCTACACCTTC
CASSSSQGTLIGYTF
>-|TRBJ1-1|TRBV6-6|TRBD1
TGTGCCAGCAGAGTGGGACAGATGAACACTGAAGCTTTCTTT
CASRVGQMNTEAFF
>few|TRBJ1-1|TRBV10-3|-
TGTGCCACATTAGGGACTGGGCTCGGAGCTTTCTTT
CATLGTGLGAFF
>-|TRBJ1-3|TRBV11-1|-
TGTGCCAGCAGCCCTCAGGCCCCTCCTGGAAACACCATATATTTT
CASSPQAPPGNTIYF
>once|TRBJ1-6|TRBV7-9|-
TGTGCCAGCAGCTTGGCGGGGCTCAGCTCGGATAATTCACCCCTCCACTTT
CASSLAGLSSDNSPLHF
>-|TRBJ1-2|TRBV30|TRBD1
TGTGCCGCCGGGACAGACTATGGCTACACCTTC
CAAGTDYGYTF
>-|TRBJ1-2|TRBV3-1/TRBV3-2|-
TGTGCCAGCAGCCAAGCCAGGGGTAGCCCCAACTATGGCTACACCTTC
CASSQARGSPNYGYTF